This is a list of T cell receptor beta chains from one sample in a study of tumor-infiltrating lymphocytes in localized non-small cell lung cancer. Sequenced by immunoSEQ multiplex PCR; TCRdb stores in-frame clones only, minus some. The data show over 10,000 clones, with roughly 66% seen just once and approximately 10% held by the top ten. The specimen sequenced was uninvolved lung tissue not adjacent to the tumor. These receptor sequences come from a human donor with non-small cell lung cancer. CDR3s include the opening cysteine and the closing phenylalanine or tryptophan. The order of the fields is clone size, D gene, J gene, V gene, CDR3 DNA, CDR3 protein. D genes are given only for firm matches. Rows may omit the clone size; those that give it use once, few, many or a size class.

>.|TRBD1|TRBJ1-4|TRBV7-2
TGTGCCAGCAGCTCCCGCCTACAGGGGGGGAATGAAAAACTGTTTTTT
CASSSRLQGGNEKLFF
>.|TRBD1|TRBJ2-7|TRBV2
TGTGCCAGCAGTGGGACAGGTTCGTACGAGCAGTACTTC
CASSGTGSYEQYF
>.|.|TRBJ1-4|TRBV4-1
TGCGCCAGCAGCCCGTTTACAGGGCGTGCTCGTGAAGAAAAACTGTTTTTT
CASSPFTGRAREEKLFF
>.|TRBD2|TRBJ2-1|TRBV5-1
TGCGCCAGCAGCTTGGCAGTCGGGAGGTCGAATGAGCAGTTCTTC
CASSLAVGRSNEQFF
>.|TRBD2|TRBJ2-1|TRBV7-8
TGTGCCAGCAGCACCTTGCTGCGGGAGGACAATGAGCAGTTCTTC
CASSTLLREDNEQFF
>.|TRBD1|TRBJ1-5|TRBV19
TGTGCCAGTAGTGTCGGGACAGGGAATAGCAATCAGCCCCAGCATTTT
CASSVGTGNSNQPQHF
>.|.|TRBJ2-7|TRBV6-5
TGTGCCAGCAGTTATCATCTCTCTTCTGGGGGTGAGCAGTACTTC
CASSYHLSSGGEQYF
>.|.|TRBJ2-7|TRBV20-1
TGCAGTGCTAGAGTGGGCTACGAGCAGTACTTC
CSARVGYEQYF
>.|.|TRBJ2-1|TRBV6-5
TGTGCCAGCAGTTACGTGGACAATGAGCAGTTCTTC
CASSYVDNEQFF
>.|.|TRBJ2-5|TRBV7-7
TGTGCCAGCAGCTTCGAAGGGGGGACCCAGTACTTC
CASSFEGGTQYF
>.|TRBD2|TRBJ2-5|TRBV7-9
TGTGCCAGCAGCTTAGTCCTAGCGGGGGAGACCCAGTACTTC
CASSLVLAGETQYF
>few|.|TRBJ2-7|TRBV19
TGTGCCAGTAGTACGGGTATAGGTCCATCCTACGAGCAGTACTTC
CASSTGIGPSYEQYF
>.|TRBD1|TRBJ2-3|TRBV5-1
TGCGCCAGCAGCTTGGCAGGACAGGGGGCACAAGATACGCAGTATTTT
CASSLAGQGAQDTQYF
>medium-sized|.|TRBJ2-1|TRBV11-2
TGTGCCAGCAGCTTAGAACTAGATGATAAGTTCTTC
CASSLELDDKFF
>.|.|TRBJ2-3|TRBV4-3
TGCGCCAGCAGCCAAGGACAGTTAGATACGCAGTATTTT
CASSQGQLDTQYF
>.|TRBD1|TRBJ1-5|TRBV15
TGTGCCACCAGCAGAGACCTGACAGGGCTTGTGAGTCAGCCCCAGCATTTT
CATSRDLTGLVSQPQHF
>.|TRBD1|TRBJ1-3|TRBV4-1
TGCGCCAGCAGCCAAGATGGACAGGAGCCCGGAAACACCATATATTTT
CASSQDGQEPGNTIYF
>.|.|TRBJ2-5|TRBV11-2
TGTGCCAGCAGCCCAAGGACAGCAACGCAAGAGACCCAGTACTTC
CASSPRTATQETQYF
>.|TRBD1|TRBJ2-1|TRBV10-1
TGCGCCAGCAGTGACCCGGGACAGCGATGGGGGCAGTTCTTC
CASSDPGQRWGQFF
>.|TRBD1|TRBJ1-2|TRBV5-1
TGCGCCAGCAGCTTGACCGGGACAGGGGGCGCCGGCTACACCTTC
CASSLTGTGGAGYTF
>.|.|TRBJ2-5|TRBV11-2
TGTGCCAGCAGCTTCGGGGGTACATGGGAGACCCAGTACTTC
CASSFGGTWETQYF
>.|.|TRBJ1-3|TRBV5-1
TGCGCCAGCAGTTCCGGGACCTCTGGAAACACCATATATTTT
CASSSGTSGNTIYF
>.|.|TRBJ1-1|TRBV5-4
TGTGCCAGCAGCTTGCGGAGTATCGGCACTGAAGCTTTCTTT
CASSLRSIGTEAFF
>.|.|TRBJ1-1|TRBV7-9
TGTGCCAGCAGCTTATTGGGGGGGCCCACTGAAGCTTTCTTT
CASSLLGGPTEAFF
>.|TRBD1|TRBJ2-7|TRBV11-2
TGTGCCAGCAGCTCGGGACAGGTATTCGACGAGCAGTACTTC
CASSSGQVFDEQYF
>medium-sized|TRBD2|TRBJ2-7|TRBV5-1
TGCGCCAGCAGCCCCGACCCCGGACTAGCTGCCGGGGGGCAGTACTTC
CASSPDPGLAAGGQYF
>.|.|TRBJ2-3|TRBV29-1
TGCAGCGTTGAAGACCCCCGCGGCACAGATACGCAGTATTTT
CSVEDPRGTDTQYF
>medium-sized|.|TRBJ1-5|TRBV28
TGTGCCAGCAGCCGCGAGGGGCCTGGTCAGCCCCAGCATTTT
CASSREGPGQPQHF
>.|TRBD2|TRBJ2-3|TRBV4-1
TGCGCCAGCAGCCAAGCTGGACTAGCGGGGAGATACCTCCGAGCAGATACGCAGTATTTT
CASSQAGLAGRYLRADTQYF
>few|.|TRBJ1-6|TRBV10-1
TGCGCCAGCAGTGAGTCGTCAATTTCACCCCTCCACTTT
CASSESSISPLHF
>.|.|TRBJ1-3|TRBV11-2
TGTGCCAGCAGCTTAGTAAGCGGTGGGAGCTCTGGAAACACCATATATTTT
CASSLVSGGSSGNTIYF
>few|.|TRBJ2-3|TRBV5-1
TGCGCCAGCAGCTTGGCGCTAACCCTAAGCACAGATACGCAGTATTTT
CASSLALTLSTDTQYF
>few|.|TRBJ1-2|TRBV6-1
TGTGCCAGCAGTGCAGGGGTCTATGGCTACACCTTC
CASSAGVYGYTF
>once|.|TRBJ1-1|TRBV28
TGTGCCAGCAGTTTAAGTCGAGGGAACACTGAAGCTTTCTTT
CASSLSRGNTEAFF
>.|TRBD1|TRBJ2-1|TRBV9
TGTGCCAGCAGCGTAGGTGTCAGGGGGATGGGCGATGAGCAGTTCTTC
CASSVGVRGMGDEQFF
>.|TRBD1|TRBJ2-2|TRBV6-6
TGTGCCAGCAGTCCGCGGACAGGGGGCACCGGGGAGCTGTTTTTT
CASSPRTGGTGELFF
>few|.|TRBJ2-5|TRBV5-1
TGCGCCAGCAGCTTTTTACAGGGACAAGAGACCCAGTACTTC
CASSFLQGQETQYF
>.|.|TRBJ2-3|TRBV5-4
TGTGCCAGCAGACCCGATTTAGAAACGACAGATACGCAGTATTTT
CASRPDLETTDTQYF
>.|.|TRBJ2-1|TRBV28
TGTGCCAGCAGTTCACCCGGGAATCCGAAGGGGAATGAGCAGTTCTTC
CASSSPGNPKGNEQFF
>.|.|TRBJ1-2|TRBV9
TGTGCCAGCAGAGGACAGAGCTATGGCTACACCTTC
CASRGQSYGYTF
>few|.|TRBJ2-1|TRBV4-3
TGCGCCAGCAGCCAAGATTTGGGACATCCTAACAATGAGCAGTTCTTC
CASSQDLGHPNNEQFF
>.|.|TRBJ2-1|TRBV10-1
TGCGCCAGCAGTGAGTCCCGGGGCAGGGGTATTTACAATGAGCAGTTCTTC
CASSESRGRGIYNEQFF
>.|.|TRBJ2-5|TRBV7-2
TGTGCCAGCAGCCCCGATAGATACCAAGAGACCCAGTACTTC
CASSPDRYQETQYF
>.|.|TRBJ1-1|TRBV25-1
TGTGCCAGCAGTGAATCCCGGGGCATTACGAACACTGAAGCTTTCTTT
CASSESRGITNTEAFF
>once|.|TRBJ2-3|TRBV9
TGTGCCAGCAGCGCGACCCAGGGGCGCAGCACAGATACGCAGTATTTT
CASSATQGRSTDTQYF
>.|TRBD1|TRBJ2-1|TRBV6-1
TGTGCCAGCAGGGGACAGGGAACTTACAATGAGCAGTTCTTC
CASRGQGTYNEQFF
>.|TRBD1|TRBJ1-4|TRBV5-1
TGCGCCAGCAGCTTGCAGGGGGCTGAAAAACTGTTTTTT
CASSLQGAEKLFF
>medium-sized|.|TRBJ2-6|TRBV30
TGTGCCTGGATGGGTTCTGCTGGGGCCAACGTCCTGACTTTC
CAWMGSAGANVLTF
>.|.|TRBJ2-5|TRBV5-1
TGCGCCAGCAGCTTGGACAGGGGGGGTCCACAAGAGACCCAGTACTTC
CASSLDRGGPQETQYF
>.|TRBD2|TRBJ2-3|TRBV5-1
TGCGCCAGCAGCTTGTTGGGGGGGGTCACAGATACGCAGTATTTT
CASSLLGGVTDTQYF
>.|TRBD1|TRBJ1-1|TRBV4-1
TGCGCCAGCAGCCATCGGACAGGGTGGGGGAAAACTGAAGCTTTCTTT
CASSHRTGWGKTEAFF
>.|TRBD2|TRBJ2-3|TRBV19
TGTGCCAGTAGTATAGAATCCACCGGGACTAGACGGTATTTT
CASSIESTGTRRYF
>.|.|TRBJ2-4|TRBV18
TGTGCCAGCTCACCGGGACAACTAGCCAAAAACATTCAGTACTTC
CASSPGQLAKNIQYF
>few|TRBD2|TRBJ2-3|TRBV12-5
TGTGCTAGTGGGTCGGAACTAGCGGGAAGGATCGCAGATACGCAGTATTTT
CASGSELAGRIADTQYF
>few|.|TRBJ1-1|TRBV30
TGTGCCTGGAGTGTAGAATGGGGAGGGCACACTGAAGCTTTCTTT
CAWSVEWGGHTEAFF
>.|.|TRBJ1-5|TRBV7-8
TGTGCCAGCAGCTTAAGGCGAGGGGAGCCCCAGCATTTT
CASSLRRGEPQHF
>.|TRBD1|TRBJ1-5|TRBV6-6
TGTGCCAGCAGGCTCGGGACAGGGGTTCAGCCCCAGCATTTT
CASRLGTGVQPQHF
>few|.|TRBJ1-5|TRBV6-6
TGTGCCAGCCGGGACAATAGCAATCAGCCCCAGCATTTT
CASRDNSNQPQHF
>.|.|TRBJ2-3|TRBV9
TGTGCCAGCACGGCGGGAATCTCCCCAGATACGCAGTATTTT
CASTAGISPDTQYF